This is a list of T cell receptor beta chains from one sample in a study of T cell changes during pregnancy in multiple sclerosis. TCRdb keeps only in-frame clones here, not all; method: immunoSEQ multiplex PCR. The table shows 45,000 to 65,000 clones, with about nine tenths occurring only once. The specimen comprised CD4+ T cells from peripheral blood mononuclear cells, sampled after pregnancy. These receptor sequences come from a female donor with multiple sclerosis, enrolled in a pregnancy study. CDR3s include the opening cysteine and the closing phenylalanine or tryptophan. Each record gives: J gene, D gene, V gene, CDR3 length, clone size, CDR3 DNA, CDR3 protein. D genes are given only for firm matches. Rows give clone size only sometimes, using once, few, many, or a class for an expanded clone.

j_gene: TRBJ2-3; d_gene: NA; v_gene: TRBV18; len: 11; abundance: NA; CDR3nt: TGTGCCAGCTCAGAGACAGATACGCAGTATTTT; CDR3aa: CASSETDTQYF
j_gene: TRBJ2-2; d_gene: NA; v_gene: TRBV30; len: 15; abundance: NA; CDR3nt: TGTGCCTGGACTGTCCCGGGACTCCACACCGGGGAGCTGTTTTTT; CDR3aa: CAWTVPGLHTGELFF
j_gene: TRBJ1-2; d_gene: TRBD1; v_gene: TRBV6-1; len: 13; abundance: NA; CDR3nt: TGTGCCAGCAATGTTCTCATGGGGGACAGAGTCGTCTTC; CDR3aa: CASNVLMGDRVVF
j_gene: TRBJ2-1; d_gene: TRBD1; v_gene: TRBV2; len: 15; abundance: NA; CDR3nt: TGTGCCAGCGGTAGGGAGGGACAGGGAAACAATGAGCAGTTCTTC; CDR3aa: CASGREGQGNNEQFF
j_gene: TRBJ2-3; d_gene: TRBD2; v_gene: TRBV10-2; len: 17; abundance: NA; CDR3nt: TGCGCCAGCAGTGAGTCGAGACTAGCGGGAGGGCCAGATACGCAGTATTTT; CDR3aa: CASSESRLAGGPDTQYF
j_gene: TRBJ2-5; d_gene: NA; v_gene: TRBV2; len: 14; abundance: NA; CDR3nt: TGTGCCAGCAGTGCGGCGGTGACCCAAGAGACCCAGTACTTC; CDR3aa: CASSAAVTQETQYF
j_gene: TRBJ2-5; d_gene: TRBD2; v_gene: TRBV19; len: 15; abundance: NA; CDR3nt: TGTGCCAGTAGTTTCAGACTAGCGGGAGGAGAGACCCAGTACTTC; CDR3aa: CASSFRLAGGETQYF
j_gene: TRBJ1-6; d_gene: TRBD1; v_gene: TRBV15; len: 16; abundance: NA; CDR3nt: TGTGCCACCAGCAGAGGGGACAGGGTGACGGATTCACCCCTCCACTTT; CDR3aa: CATSRGDRVTDSPLHF
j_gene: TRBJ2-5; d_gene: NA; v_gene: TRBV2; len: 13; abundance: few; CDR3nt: TGTGCCAGCAGTGAACAGGGGACGGAGACCCAGTACTTC; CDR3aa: CASSEQGTETQYF
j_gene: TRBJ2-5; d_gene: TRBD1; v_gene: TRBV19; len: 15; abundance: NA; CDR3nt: TGTGCCAGTAGGAAGACAGGGGCCCTCCAAGAGACCCAGTACTTC; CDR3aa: CASRKTGALQETQYF
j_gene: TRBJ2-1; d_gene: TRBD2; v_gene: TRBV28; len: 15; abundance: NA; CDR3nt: TGTGCCAGCAGTGGGGCTAGCGGGAGAATGAATGAGCAGTTCTTC; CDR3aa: CASSGASGRMNEQFF
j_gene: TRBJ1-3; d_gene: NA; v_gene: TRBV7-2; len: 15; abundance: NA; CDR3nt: TGTGCCAGCAGCTTCCGGGAGACGACTGGAAACACCATATATTTT; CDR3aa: CASSFRETTGNTIYF
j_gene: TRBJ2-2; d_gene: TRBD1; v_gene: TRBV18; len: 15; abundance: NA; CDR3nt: TGTGCCAGCTCAACGGGACAGGCTAACACCGGGGAGCTGTTTTTT; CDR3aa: CASSTGQANTGELFF
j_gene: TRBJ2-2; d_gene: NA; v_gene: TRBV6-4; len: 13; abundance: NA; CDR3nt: TGTGCCAGCAGTGACAGCGACACCGGGGAGCTGTTTTTT; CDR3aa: CASSDSDTGELFF
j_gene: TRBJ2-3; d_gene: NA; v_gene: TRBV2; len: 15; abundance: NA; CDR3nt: TGTGCCAGCAGTGATTCCGGGAGTGTGACAGATACGCAGTATTTT; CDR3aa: CASSDSGSVTDTQYF
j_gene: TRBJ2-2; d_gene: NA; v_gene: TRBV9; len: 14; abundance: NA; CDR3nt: TGTGCCAGCAGCGTAGCAGGGTTCACCGGGGAGCTGTTTTTT; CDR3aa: CASSVAGFTGELFF
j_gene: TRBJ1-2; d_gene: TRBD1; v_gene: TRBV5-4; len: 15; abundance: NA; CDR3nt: TGTGCCAGCAGCTTGGGACAGGGAATTGGCTATGGCTACACCTTC; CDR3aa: CASSLGQGIGYGYTF
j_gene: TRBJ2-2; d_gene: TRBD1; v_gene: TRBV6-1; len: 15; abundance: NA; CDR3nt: TGTGCCAGCAGTGAAACAGGGGGCGACACCGGGGAGCTGTTTTTT; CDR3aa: CASSETGGDTGELFF
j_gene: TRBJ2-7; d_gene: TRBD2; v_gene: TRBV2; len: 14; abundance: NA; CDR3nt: TGTGCCAGCAGCCTAGCGGGAGGTACCTACGAGCAGTACTTC; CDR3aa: CASSLAGGTYEQYF
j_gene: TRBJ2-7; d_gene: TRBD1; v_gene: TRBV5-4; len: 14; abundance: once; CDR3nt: TGTGCCAGCAGACACCGGGACAGTCGCTACGAGCAGTACTTC; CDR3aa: CASRHRDSRYEQYF
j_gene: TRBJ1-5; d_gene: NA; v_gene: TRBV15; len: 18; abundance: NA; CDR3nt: TGTGCCACCAGCAGAGATGAGGCAGGGAAATGGAGCAATCAGCCCCAGCATTTT; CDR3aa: CATSRDEAGKWSNQPQHF
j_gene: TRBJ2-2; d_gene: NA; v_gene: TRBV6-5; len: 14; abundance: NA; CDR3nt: TGTGCCAGCAAGGACTCCCTGAGCACCGGGGAGCTGTTTTTT; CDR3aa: CASKDSLSTGELFF
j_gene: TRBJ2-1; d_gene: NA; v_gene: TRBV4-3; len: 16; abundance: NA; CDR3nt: TGCGCCAGCAGCCAAGAACGGGAGTTGGGGTACAATGAGCAGTTCTTC; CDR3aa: CASSQERELGYNEQFF
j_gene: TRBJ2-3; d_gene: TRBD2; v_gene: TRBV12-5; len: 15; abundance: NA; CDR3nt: TGTGCTAGTGGTCCGGGACTAGCTGGCACAGATACGCAGTATTTT; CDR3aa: CASGPGLAGTDTQYF
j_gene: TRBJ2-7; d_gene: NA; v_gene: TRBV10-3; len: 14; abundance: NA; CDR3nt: TGTGCCATCATGAGGGGCGCAGGGGCGTACGAGCAGTACTTC; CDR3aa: CAIMRGAGAYEQYF
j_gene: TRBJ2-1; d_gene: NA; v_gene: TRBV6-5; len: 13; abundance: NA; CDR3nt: TGTGCCAGCAGTTACCCACTAGGACTTGAGCAGTTCTTC; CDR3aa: CASSYPLGLEQFF
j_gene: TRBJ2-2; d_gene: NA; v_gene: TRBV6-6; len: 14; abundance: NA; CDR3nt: TGTGCCAGCTGGGGGGTGGAAGGGACCGGGGAGCTGTTTTTT; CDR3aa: CASWGVEGTGELFF
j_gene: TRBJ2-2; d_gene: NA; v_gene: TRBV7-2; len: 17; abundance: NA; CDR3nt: TGTGCCAGCAGCTTAGGTGCGAGAGCTACCCACACCGGGGAGCTGTTTTTT; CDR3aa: CASSLGARATHTGELFF
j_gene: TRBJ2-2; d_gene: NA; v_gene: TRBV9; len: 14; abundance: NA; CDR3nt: TGTGCCAGCAGCGTAGCTACCGGGGCCGGGGAGCTGTTTTTT; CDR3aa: CASSVATGAGELFF
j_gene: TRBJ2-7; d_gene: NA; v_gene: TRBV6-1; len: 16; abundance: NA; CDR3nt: TGTGCCAGCAGTGTATCCTCCGGGTTACCATCTTACGAGCAGTACTTC; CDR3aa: CASSVSSGLPSYEQYF
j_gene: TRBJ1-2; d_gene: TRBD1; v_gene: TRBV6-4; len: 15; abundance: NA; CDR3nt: TGTGCCAGCAGTGACTCGGAGACAGGGCGGCGATTAGACACCTTC; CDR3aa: CASSDSETGRRLDTF
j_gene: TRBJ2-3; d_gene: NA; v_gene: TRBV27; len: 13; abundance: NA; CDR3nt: TGTGCCAGCAGTTCGCCAGTCGTGGATACGCAGTATTTT; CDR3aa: CASSSPVVDTQYF
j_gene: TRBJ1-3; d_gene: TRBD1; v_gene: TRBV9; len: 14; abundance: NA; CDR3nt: TGTGCCAGCAGAGGTACAGGGGCTGGAAACACCATATATTTT; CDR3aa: CASRGTGAGNTIYF
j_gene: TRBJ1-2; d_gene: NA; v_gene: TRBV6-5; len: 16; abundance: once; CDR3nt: TGTGCCAGCAGTTACCGTCCTGGTCGAGCTAACTATGGCTACACCTTC; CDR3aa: CASSYRPGRANYGYTF
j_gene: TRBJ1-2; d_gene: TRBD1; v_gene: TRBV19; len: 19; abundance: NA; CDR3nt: TGTGCCAGTAGTACTGCACAATGGACAGGGGCCGCCGAAATCTATGGCTACACCTTC; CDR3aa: CASSTAQWTGAAEIYGYTF
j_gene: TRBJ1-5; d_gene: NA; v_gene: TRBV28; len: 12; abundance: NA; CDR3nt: TGTGCCACCGGGACGGGGGGCCAGCCCCAGCATTTT; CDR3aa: CATGTGGQPQHF
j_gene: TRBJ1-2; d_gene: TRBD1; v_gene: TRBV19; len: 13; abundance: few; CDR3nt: TGTGCCAGTAGGCTGACAGGGGGTTATGGCTACACCTTC; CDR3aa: CASRLTGGYGYTF
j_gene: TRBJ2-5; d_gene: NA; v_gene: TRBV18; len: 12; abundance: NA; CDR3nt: TGTGCCAGCGCGGACTTCCAAGAGACCCAGTACTTC; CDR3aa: CASADFQETQYF
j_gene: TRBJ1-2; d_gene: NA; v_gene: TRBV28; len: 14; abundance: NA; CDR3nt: TGTGCCAGCAGTTTGAATGTTGCGGCGGGGGGCTACACCTTC; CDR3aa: CASSLNVAAGGYTF
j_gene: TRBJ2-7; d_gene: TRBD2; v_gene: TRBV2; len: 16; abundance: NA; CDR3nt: TGTGCCAGCAACCCAGTTTTAGCGGGAGACCCTTACGAGCAGTACTTC; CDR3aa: CASNPVLAGDPYEQYF
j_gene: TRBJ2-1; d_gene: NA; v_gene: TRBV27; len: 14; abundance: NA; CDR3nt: TGTGCCAGCAGTTTAACCGGGAGCCGCAATGAGCAGTTCTTC; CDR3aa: CASSLTGSRNEQFF
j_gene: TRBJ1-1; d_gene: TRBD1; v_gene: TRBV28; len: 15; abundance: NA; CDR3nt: TGTGCCAGCAGTTCCTGGACAGGGGGCTCGTCTGAAGCTTTCTTT; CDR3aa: CASSSWTGGSSEAFF
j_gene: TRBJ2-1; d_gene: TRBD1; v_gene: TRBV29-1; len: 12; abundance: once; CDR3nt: TGCAGCGTTGGGGACAGGGGCAATGAGCAGTTCTTC; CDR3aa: CSVGDRGNEQFF
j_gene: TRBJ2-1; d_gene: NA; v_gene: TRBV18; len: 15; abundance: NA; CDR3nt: TGTGCCAGCTCACTTTCTACGAGCTCCTACAATGAGCAGTTCTTC; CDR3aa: CASSLSTSSYNEQFF
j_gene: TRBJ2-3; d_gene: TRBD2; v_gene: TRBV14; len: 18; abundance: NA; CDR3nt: TGTGCCAGCAGCCAAGACGAGAGCGGGAGGGCCAGGGTAGATACGCAGTATTTT; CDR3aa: CASSQDESGRARVDTQYF
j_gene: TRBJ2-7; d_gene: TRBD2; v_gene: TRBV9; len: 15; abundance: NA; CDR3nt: TGTGCCAGCAGCCCAGCAGGACGCGGGAGATCCGAGCAGTACTTC; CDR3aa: CASSPAGRGRSEQYF
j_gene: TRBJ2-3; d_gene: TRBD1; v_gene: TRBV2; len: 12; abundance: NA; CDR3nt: TGTGCCAGCAGTGAACAGGGACAGGGGAGCTGTTTT; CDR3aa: CASSEQGQGSCF
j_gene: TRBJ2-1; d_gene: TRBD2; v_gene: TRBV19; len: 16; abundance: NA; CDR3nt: TGTGCCAGTAGTATCCGACTAGCGGGACCGTACAATGAGCAGTTCTTC; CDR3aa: CASSIRLAGPYNEQFF
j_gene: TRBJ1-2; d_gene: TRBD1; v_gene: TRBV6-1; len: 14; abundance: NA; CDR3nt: TGTGCCAGCAGAACCGGGACAGCTAACTATGGCTACACCTTC; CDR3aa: CASRTGTANYGYTF
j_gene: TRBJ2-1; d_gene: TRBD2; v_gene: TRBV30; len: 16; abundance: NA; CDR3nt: TGTGCCTGGAGTCCGATCAGGCTAGCGGGGGTCAATGAGCAGTTCTTC; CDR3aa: CAWSPIRLAGVNEQFF
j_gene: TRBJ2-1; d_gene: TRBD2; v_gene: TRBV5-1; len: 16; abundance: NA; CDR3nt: TGCGCCAGCAGCTCCTTGACTAGCCCCTCCTACAATGAGCAGTTCTTC; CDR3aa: CASSSLTSPSYNEQFF
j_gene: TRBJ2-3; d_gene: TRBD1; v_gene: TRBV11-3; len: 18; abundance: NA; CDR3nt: TGTGCCAGCAGCTCCGGGACAGTAAGTGGGGCACACACAGATACGCAGTATTTT; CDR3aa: CASSSGTVSGAHTDTQYF
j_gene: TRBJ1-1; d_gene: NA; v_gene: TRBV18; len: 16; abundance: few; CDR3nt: TGTGCCAGCTCACGACTGAGCGGGGGAGGAAACACTGAAGCTTTCTTT; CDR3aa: CASSRLSGGGNTEAFF
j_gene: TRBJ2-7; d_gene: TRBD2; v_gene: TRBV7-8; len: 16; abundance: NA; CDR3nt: TGTGCCAGCAGCCACCCGGGACTAGCTATTCGCTACGAGCAGTACTTC; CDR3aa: CASSHPGLAIRYEQYF
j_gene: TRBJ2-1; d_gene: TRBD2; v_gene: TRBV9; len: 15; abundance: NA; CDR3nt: TGTGCCAGCAGTCTTAAGCGGGAGCCCTACAATGAGCAGTTCTTC; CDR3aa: CASSLKREPYNEQFF
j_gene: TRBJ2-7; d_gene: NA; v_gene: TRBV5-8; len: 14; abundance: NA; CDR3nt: TGTGCCAGCAGCCCTCGGACACTTATCTACGAGCAGTACTTC; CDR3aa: CASSPRTLIYEQYF
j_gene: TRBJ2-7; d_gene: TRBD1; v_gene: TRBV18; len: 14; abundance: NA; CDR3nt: TGTGCCAGCTCCCCGGGACAGGGGGCGGCCGAGCAGTACTTC; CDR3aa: CASSPGQGAAEQYF
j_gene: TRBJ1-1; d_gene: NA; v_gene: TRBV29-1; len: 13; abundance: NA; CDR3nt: TGCAGCGGGAAACAGGGAGCAAACACTGAAGCTTTCTTT; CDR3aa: CSGKQGANTEAFF
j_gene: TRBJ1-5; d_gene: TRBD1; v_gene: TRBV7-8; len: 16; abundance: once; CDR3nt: TGTGCCAGCAGCTTAGTGGCGGGACAGGGGATTCAGCCCCAGCATTTT; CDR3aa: CASSLVAGQGIQPQHF
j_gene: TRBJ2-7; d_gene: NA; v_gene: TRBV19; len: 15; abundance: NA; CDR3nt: TGTGCCAGTAGTACTCAACCCGGAGGAAAGTACGAGCAGTACTTC; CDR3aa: CASSTQPGGKYEQYF